The rows below give T cell receptor beta chains drawn from one sample of a study of shared clonotypes between healthy human individuals. TCRdb keeps only in-frame clones here, not all; method: immunoSEQ multiplex PCR. Here the sample spans around 2.1 million clones, 90% to 95% being singletons. The sequencing sample was made of naive CD8+ T cells from PBMCs. All receptors derive from a man aged 18 to 30 in good health. Some clones in this sample may be carry-over from other donors' samples. The CDR3 runs from the conserved cysteine through the conserved F or W. A D gene is named only where the DNA matches it firmly. Some rows have no size entry. The others give once, few or many, or a class for an expanded clone.

J gene,clone size,D gene,V gene,CDR3 DNA,CDR3 protein
TRBJ2-7,NA,NA,TRBV7-8,TGTGCCAGCACCAACCCCTGGGGCGGGTTGGACGAGCAGTACTTC,CASTNPWGGLDEQYF
TRBJ2-5,NA,TRBD1,TRBV9,TGTGCCAGCAGCGACGGGACAGCAAAGACCCAGTACTTC,CASSDGTAKTQYF
TRBJ2-1,NA,NA,TRBV7-3,TGTGCCAGCGGGGCTAGCTGGAGGGGTGAGCAGTTCTTC,CASGASWRGEQFF
TRBJ1-4,NA,TRBD1,TRBV27,TGTGCCAGCAGTTTTCGGGACAGGGGGGAAAAACTGTTTTTT,CASSFRDRGEKLFF
TRBJ1-1,once,TRBD1,TRBV29-1,TGCAGCGTTGGAGAGGGGGCGGTCACTGAAGCTTTCTTT,CSVGEGAVTEAFF
TRBJ1-1,NA,NA,TRBV18,TGTGCCAGCTCACCACCGGCAGGTATGAACACTGAAGCTTTCTTT,CASSPPAGMNTEAFF
TRBJ2-5,once,NA,TRBV13,TGTGCCAGCAGCTCTGACCAGACTGGGCTACAAGAGACCCAGTACTTC,CASSSDQTGLQETQYF
TRBJ2-1,once,TRBD2,TRBV25-1,TGTGCCAGCAGTGTTTCAGCGGGAGGGGGCGATGAGCAGTTCTTC,CASSVSAGGGDEQFF
TRBJ2-7,NA,TRBD2,TRBV7-6,TGTGCCAGCAGTCCTATAGCGGGAGGGTCCTACGAGCAGTACTTC,CASSPIAGGSYEQYF
TRBJ2-7,NA,NA,TRBV9,TGTGCCAGCAGCGTAGAATCATCGAGTTACGAGCAGTACTTC,CASSVESSSYEQYF
TRBJ2-7,NA,NA,TRBV5-4,TGTGCCAGCAGCTTGGCCCCGCGGGGCCTCCACTACGAGCAGTACTTC,CASSLAPRGLHYEQYF
TRBJ1-3,once,NA,TRBV4-2,TGTGCCAGCAGCCAAGTAGGGTCTGGAAACACCATATATTTT,CASSQVGSGNTIYF
TRBJ2-7,once,NA,TRBV7-9,TGTGCCAGCACGTCAGCGCACCTTGCCTACGAGCAGTACTTC,CASTSAHLAYEQYF
TRBJ2-1,NA,NA,TRBV7-9,TGTGCCAGCAGCTTAGCTGGCGACCCGCTGTTCTTC,CASSLAGDPLFF
TRBJ1-1,NA,TRBD1,TRBV6-1,TGTGCCAGCAGAGAAAGGGACAGGGAGTTGAACACTGAAGCTTTCTTT,CASRERDRELNTEAFF
TRBJ2-2,NA,NA,TRBV10-3,TGTGCCATCAGTGAGGGGGCGGTCTCCAACACCGGGGAGCTGTTTTTT,CAISEGAVSNTGELFF
TRBJ1-1,NA,NA,TRBV4-1,TGCGCCAGCAGCCAAGATGTTCGGGGCCGTGAAGCTTTCTTT,CASSQDVRGREAFF
TRBJ2-7,NA,NA,TRBV9,TGTGCCAGCAGCGTGGGGGGACTGCACGAGCAGTACTTC,CASSVGGLHEQYF
TRBJ2-7,NA,NA,TRBV27,TGTGCCAGCAGTTTATCGATTAGGTACGAGCAGTACTTC,CASSLSIRYEQYF
TRBJ1-1,once,NA,TRBV7-9,TGTGCCAGCAGCTTAGTGTCTGTTGGGACGGTGAACACTGAAGCTTTCTTT,CASSLVSVGTVNTEAFF
TRBJ2-3,NA,TRBD2,TRBV7-9,TGTGCCAGCAGCTTAGCGGAGCAGCGGGAGCTCGCAGATACGCAGTATTTT,CASSLAEQRELADTQYF
TRBJ1-2,NA,TRBD1,TRBV28,TGTGCCAGCAGTTCCCAGCGAGAGCAGGGGGCTCACTATGGCTACACCTTC,CASSSQREQGAHYGYTF
TRBJ1-1,NA,NA,TRBV6-6,TGTGCCAGCAGTTACGTGGGCTCGGGAACTGAAGCTTTCTTT,CASSYVGSGTEAFF
TRBJ1-5,NA,NA,TRBV27,TGTGCCAGCAGTTTATCGTCAGGATCTAGCAATCAGCCCCAGCATTTT,CASSLSSGSSNQPQHF
TRBJ1-1,NA,TRBD1,TRBV7-9,TGTGCCAGCAATAACCCCCCCGACAGGGACTTAGAAGCTTTCTTT,CASNNPPDRDLEAFF
TRBJ1-1,NA,NA,TRBV7-9,TGTGCCAGCAGCCCCATACCCAAACAGGGATGGGACACTGAAGCTTTCTTT,CASSPIPKQGWDTEAFF
TRBJ2-7,NA,NA,TRBV28,TGTGCCAGCAGTTTAAAAGGGTCAGGGTCTTACGAGCAGTACTTC,CASSLKGSGSYEQYF
TRBJ1-5,NA,NA,TRBV19,TGTGCCAGTAACGAAAGGGTGAGAGGTCAGCCCCAGCATTTT,CASNERVRGQPQHF
TRBJ1-2,NA,NA,TRBV19,TGTGCCAGTAGTATAGATCTTCCAGGGCCCCTCCATGGCTACACCTTC,CASSIDLPGPLHGYTF
TRBJ2-3,NA,NA,TRBV19,TGTGCCAGTAGTAGGGACGGCACAGATACGCAGTATTTT,CASSRDGTDTQYF
TRBJ2-1,NA,TRBD2,TRBV5-1,TGCGCCAGCAGCCTAAGACTAGCGGGAAACAATGAGCAGTTCTTC,CASSLRLAGNNEQFF
TRBJ2-7,NA,NA,TRBV7-9,TGTGCCAGCAGCAGCCCCAGTGAGCACTACGAGCAGTACTTC,CASSSPSEHYEQYF
TRBJ2-2,NA,NA,TRBV9,TGTGCCAGCGGGCTTGGGACCGTCACCGGGGAGCTGTTTTTT,CASGLGTVTGELFF
TRBJ1-5,NA,NA,TRBV4-1,TGCGCCAGCAGCCAAGTGGTGAGAGAACAGGAGCCGGGGCCCCAGCATTTT,CASSQVVREQEPGPQHF
TRBJ2-3,NA,TRBD2,TRBV18,TGTGCCAGCTCACCGGAACAGGGAGCGGGAGCCGATACGCAGTATTTT,CASSPEQGAGADTQYF
TRBJ2-7,once,TRBD1,TRBV27,TGTGCCAGCAGTTTATTAGGGGGCCAGGGTTCCTACGAGCAGTACTTC,CASSLLGGQGSYEQYF
TRBJ2-3,many,TRBD2,TRBV9,TGTGCCAGCAGCGTACTAGCGGGCCCCACAGATACGCAGTATTTT,CASSVLAGPTDTQYF
TRBJ2-7,NA,NA,TRBV6-1,TGTGCCAGCAGCCCAACTAACTACTACGAGCAGTACTTC,CASSPTNYYEQYF
TRBJ2-1,NA,NA,TRBV9,TGTGCCAGCGGACCGGAGCAGTTCTTC,CASGPEQFF
TRBJ2-5,NA,NA,TRBV2,TGTGCCAGCAGTGAAGCCCGGACAAAGATTCAAGAGACCCAGTACTTC,CASSEARTKIQETQYF
TRBJ2-1,once,NA,TRBV27,TGTGCCAGCAGTCCGCGTTACAATGAGCAGTTCTTC,CASSPRYNEQFF
TRBJ1-5,NA,NA,TRBV27,TGTGCCAGCGGGCTTAATCAGCCCCAGCATTTT,CASGLNQPQHF
TRBJ2-7,NA,NA,TRBV2,TGTGCCAGCGGGGGGACAGAAACCCACTACGAGCAGTACTTC,CASGGTETHYEQYF
TRBJ2-1,NA,NA,TRBV5-6,TGTGCCAGCAGCTTTCCGGGGGAGATCTCCTACAATGAGCAGTTCTTC,CASSFPGEISYNEQFF
TRBJ2-7,NA,NA,TRBV4-3,TGCGCCAGCAGCCGCGGGCAGCGGGCCGCCTACGAGCAGTACTTC,CASSRGQRAAYEQYF
TRBJ2-7,NA,NA,TRBV7-9,TGTGCCAGCAACCCAATACGGGGTGACGAGCAGTACTTC,CASNPIRGDEQYF
TRBJ2-1,NA,TRBD2,TRBV4-1,TGCGCCAGTGTCCCTGCCGCGGGGGTGACGGCCGATGAGCAGTTCTTC,CASVPAAGVTADEQFF